The next 3 T cell receptor beta chains were all read from a single sample in a study of blood T cell repertoires in COVID-19. Here immunoSEQ multiplex PCR was the method, and the copy in TCRdb shows in-frame clones only, minus some. Of roughly 200,000 clones in the sample, around 86% were seen once. The source material was peripheral blood. Receptor source: a woman between 45 and 65 years old with COVID-19, enrolled during active disease.

A remark on this clone: The same CDR3 also results from other DNA sequences found in this sample. This chain connects TRBV5-1 to TRBJ1-5, with a weak D call TRBD1 (6 bases). Germline V gene lookup returns CDR1 SGHRS and CDR2 YFSETQ. V was shortened by 4 bases and J by 4 bases, with 12 bases between the two germline ends. This CDR3 contains 14 residues. CDR3 protein: CASSPDSRNQPQHF. For the CDR3, the DNA is TGCGCCAGCAGCCCGGACAGCCGGAATCAGCCCCAGCATTTT. Filled out from reference TRBV5-1 and TRBJ1-5, the complete variable domain reads KAGVTQTPRYLIKTRGQQVTLSCSPISGHRSVSWYQQTPGQGLQFLFEYFSETQRNKGNFPGRFSGRQFSNSRSEMNVSTLELGDSALYLCASSPDSRNQPQHFGDGTRLSIL.

Comments on this clone: The same CDR3 can be traced to other DNA sequences in this sample. CDR3 region: CASSLGQGLNTEAFF. The CDR3 region has the DNA TGCGCCAGCAGCTTGGGACAGGGTCTGAACACTGAAGCTTTCTTT. The genes are TRBV5-1 and TRBJ1-1; TRBD1 matches 7 bases. The J segment lost 0 bases and the V segment lost 0 bases, leaving 2 bases of the junction unmatched. Germline-derived CDR1 and CDR2 are SGHRS and YFSETQ. CDR3 length: 15 residues.

This clone has just one count. This sequence joins TRBV5-1 and TRBJ1-4, with D perhaps matching TRBD1 (6 bases). Trimming took off 1 base at V and 7 bases at J, with 17 bases between the two ends. The germline CDR1 and CDR2 sequences are SGHRS and YFSETQ. The CDR3 length is 16 residues. This CDR3 is CASSLTGWGGGEKLFF. The CDR3 bases are TGCGCCAGCAGCTTGACAGGGTGGGGTGGCGGTGAAAAACTGTTTTTT.